This T cell receptor beta chain was observed in a study of T-cell reconstitution after alpha-beta-depleted transplantation in children. Unique molecular identifiers were incorporated when the TCRbeta library was constructed. From the PCR reads, TCRdb called clonotypes with MiXCR, one entry per CDR3 protein. The table records hundreds of thousands of distinct CDR3 sequences, 7.5% to 9.5% of them present only once. The germline V gene encodes CDR1 SEHNR and CDR2 FQNEAQ (reference sequence). Trimming removed 5 bases from V and 5 bases from J; junction bases left unmatched: 7. This CDR3 is 15 amino acids long.

The sequence came from a male patient aged 2-15 years who had a stem cell transplant for acute myeloid leukemia, so the T cells may come from the graft donor. The chain recombines TRBV7-9 with TRBJ2-5, with 11 bases identical to TRBD2. The specimen comprised PBMCs, mostly from graft donor cells, sampled 360 days after TCRalphabeta/CD19-depleted stem cell transplant. CDR3 in DNA: TGTGCCAGCAGCGCGTCCCGGACTAGCGGGGAGACCCAGTACTTC. Protein product: CASSASRTSGETQYF.